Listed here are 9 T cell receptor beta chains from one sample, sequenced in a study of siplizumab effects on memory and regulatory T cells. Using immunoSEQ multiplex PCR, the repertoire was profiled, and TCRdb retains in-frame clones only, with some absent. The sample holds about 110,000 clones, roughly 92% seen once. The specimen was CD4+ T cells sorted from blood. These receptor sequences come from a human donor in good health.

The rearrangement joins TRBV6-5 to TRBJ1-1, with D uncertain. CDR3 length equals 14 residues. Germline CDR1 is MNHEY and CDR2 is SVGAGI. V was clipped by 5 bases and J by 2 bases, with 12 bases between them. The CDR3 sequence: CASSLVNLNTEAFF. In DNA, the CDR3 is TGTGCCAGCAGTCTGGTCAACCTAAACACTGAAGCTTTCTTT.

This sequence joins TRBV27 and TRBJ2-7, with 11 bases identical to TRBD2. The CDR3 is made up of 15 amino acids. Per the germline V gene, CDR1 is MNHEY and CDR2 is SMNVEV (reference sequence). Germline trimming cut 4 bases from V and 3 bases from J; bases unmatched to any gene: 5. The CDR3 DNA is TGTGCCAGCAGTTCATCCGGGACTAGCGGCTACGAGCAGTACTTC. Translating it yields CASSSSGTSGYEQYF.

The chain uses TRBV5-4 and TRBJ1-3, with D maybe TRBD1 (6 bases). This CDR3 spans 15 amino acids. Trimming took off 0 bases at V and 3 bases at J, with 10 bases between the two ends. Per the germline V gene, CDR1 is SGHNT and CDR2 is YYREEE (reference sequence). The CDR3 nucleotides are TGTGCCAGCAGCTTGGGTACAGGGAATGGAAACACCATATATTTT. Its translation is CASSLGTGNGNTIYF.

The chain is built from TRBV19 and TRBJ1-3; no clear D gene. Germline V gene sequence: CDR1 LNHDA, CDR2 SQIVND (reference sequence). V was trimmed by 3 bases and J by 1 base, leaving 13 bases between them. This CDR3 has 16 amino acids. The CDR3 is CASSIVGARSGNTIYF. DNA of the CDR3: TGTGCCAGTAGTATCGTTGGCGCCAGATCTGGAAACACCATATATTTT.

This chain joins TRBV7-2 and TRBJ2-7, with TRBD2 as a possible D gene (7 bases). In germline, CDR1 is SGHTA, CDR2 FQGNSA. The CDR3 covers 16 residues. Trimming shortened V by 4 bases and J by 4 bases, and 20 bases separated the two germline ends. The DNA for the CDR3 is TGTGCCAGCAGCTCGGCCCTAGGGGGGGCAGGATACGAGCAGTACTTC. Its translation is CASSSALGGAGYEQYF. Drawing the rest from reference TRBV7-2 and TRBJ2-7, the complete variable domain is GAGVSQSPSNKVTEKGKDVELRCDPISGHTALYWYRQSLGQGLEFLIYFQGNSAPDKSGLPSDRFSAERTGGSVSTLTIQRTQQEDSAVYLCASSSALGGAGYEQYFGPGTRLTVT.

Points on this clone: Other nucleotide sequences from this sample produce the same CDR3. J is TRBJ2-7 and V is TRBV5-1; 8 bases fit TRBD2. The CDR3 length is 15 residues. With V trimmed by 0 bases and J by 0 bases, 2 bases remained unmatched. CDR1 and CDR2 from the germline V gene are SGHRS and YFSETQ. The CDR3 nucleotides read TGCGCCAGCAGCTTGGGTCGGGGGGGCTCCTACGAGCAGTACTTC. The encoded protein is CASSLGRGGSYEQYF.

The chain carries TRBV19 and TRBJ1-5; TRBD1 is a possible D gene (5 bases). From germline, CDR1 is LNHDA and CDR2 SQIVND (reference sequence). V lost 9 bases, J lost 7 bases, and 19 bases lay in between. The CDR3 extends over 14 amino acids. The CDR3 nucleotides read TGTGCCAGCTCGAAGGGGCAGGGCGTACAGCCCCAGCATTTT. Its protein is CASSKGQGVQPQHF. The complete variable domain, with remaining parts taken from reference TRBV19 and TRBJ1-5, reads DGGITQSPKYLFRKEGQNVTLSCEQNLNHDAMYWYRQDPGQGLRLIYYSQIVNDFQKGDIAEGYSVSREKKESFPLTVTSAQKNPTAFYLCASSKGQGVQPQHFGDGTRLSIL.

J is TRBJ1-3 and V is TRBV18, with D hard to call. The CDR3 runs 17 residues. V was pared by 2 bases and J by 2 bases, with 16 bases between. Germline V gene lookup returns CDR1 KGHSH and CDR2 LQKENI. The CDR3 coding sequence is TGTGCCAGCTCACCATACGTCTCGGCAGGTACTGGAAACACCATATATTTT. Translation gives CASSPYVSAGTGNTIYF.

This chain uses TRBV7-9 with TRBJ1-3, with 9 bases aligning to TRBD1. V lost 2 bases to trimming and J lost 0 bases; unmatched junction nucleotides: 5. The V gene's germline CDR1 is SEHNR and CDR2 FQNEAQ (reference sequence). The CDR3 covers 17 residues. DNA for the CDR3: TGTGCCAGCAGCTTATGGGGACAGGGAAGCTCTGGAAACACCATATATTTT. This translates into CASSLWGQGSSGNTIYF.